A single TCR beta chain is shown here with its context. The antigen is unknown. The junction had 3 bases not matched to a gene; V was cut back by 5 bases and J by 3 bases. The CDR3 loop spans 14 amino acids. CDR1 and CDR2 from the germline V gene are SEHNR and FQNEAQ (reference sequence). This entry belongs to a study of T cell repertoires in cytomegalovirus infection. The wider study: Based on public TCR beta signatures, there were indications of CMV infection and of a matching HLA type.

Study-level points and caveats: Individuals carrying CMV plus the relevant HLA were identified by cumulative frequency of public TCR beta families. It was HLA-C-restricted CMV-specific TCR beta clonotypes that dominated the response ex vivo.

TCRdb fed the reads into MiXCR, producing one record per CDR3 protein. The data contain about 830,000 distinct CDR3 sequences, approximately 30% of them singletons. This sequence was found in a human donor in good health (CMV status not recorded). Some clones in this sample may be carry-over from other donors' samples. The chain combines TRBV7-9 with TRBJ2-1, with 8 bases matching TRBD2. Sequencing was performed on cultured CD8+ T cells from PBMCs, taken from culture after CMV antigen stimulation. CDR3 coding DNA: TGTGCCAGCAGCGGCGGGGGGCGCTACAATGAGCAGTTCTTC. This sequence encodes CASSGGGRYNEQFF.